This T cell receptor beta chain was found in a study of T cells in Graves' hyperthyroidism and ophthalmopathy. V was cut by 3 bases and J by 5 bases, with 12 bases left in between. Germline V gene lookup returns CDR1 SGHAT and CDR2 FQNNGV. This CDR3 region has 14 residues. Lactation, pregnancy, other autoimmune disease or uncontrolled infection led to exclusion of patients. Each diagnosis drew on symptoms, thyroxine, TRAb, thyroid ultrasound and orbital computed tomography findings. The TCR beta CDR3 regions underwent amplification using RNA transcripts as the source. HTBI primers were employed in a first-round RT-PCR of the TCR CDR3. Via MiXCR, TCRdb re-called the multiplex PCR reads, giving one row per CDR3 protein. The table has hundreds of thousands of distinct CDR3 sequences, over 15% seen once; the top ten hold over 15%.

Sequenced sample: blood. The chain uses TRBV11-2 and TRBJ2-3; weak D call: TRBD2 (7 bases). The clonotype was recovered from a woman aged 45 to 65 with Graves' hyperthyroidism that later progressed to Graves' ophthalmopathy. Here the CDR3 DNA reads TGTGCCAGCAGCTTTGGGGGGGCGAAAGATACGCAGTATTTT. Translated: CASSFGGAKDTQYF.